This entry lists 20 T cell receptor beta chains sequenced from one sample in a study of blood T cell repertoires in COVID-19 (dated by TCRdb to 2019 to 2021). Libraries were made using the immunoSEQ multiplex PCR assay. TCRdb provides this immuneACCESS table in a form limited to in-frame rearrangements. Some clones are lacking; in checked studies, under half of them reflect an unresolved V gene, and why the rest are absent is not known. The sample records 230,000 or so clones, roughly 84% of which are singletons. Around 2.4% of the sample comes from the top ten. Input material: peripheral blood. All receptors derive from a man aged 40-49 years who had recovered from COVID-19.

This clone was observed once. CDR3 loop: CASSWYGVNTEAFF. The CDR3 nucleotides are TGTGCCAGCAGCTGGTACGGGGTGAACACTGAAGCTTTCTTT. This chain joins TRBV5-4 and TRBJ1-1; D gene unclear. The CDR3 consists of 14 residues. Germline values: CDR1 SGHNT, CDR2 YYREEE (reference sequence). The V and J ends lost 3 bases and 0 bases respectively, with 9 bases between them.

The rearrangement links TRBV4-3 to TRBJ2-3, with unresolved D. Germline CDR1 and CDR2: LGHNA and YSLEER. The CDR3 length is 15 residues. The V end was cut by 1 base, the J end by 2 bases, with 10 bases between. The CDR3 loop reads CASSQVLLITDTQYF. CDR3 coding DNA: TGCGCCAGCAGCCAAGTACTCCTGATCACAGATACGCAGTATTTT.

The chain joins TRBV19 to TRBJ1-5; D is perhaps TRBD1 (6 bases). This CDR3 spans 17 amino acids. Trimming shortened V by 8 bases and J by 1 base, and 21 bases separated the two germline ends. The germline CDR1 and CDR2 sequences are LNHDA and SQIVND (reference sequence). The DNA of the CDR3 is TGTGCCAGTTGTCCTCTCCGAATAGGGACAAGCAATCAGCCCCAGCATTTT. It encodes CASCPLRIGTSNQPQHF.

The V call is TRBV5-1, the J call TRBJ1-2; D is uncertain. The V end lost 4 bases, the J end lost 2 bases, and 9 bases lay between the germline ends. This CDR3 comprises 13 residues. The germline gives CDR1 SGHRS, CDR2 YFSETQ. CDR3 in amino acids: CASSPGGNYGYTF. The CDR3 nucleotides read TGCGCCAGCAGCCCTGGAGGGAACTATGGCTACACCTTC.

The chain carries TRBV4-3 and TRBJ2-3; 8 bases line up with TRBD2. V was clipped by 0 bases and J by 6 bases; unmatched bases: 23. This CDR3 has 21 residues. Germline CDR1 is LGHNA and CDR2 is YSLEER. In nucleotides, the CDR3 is TGCGCCAGCAGCCAAGATTTAATCCCAGCGGGGGTCTCTTTTAGTGGGGATACGCAGTATTTT. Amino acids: CASSQDLIPAGVSFSGDTQYF.

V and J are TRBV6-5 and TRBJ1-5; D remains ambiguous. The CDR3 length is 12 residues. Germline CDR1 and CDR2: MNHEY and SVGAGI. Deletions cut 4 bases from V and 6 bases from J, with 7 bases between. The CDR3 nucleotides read TGTGCCAGCAGTTCCCCCGGTCAGCCCCAGCATTTT. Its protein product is CASSSPGQPQHF.

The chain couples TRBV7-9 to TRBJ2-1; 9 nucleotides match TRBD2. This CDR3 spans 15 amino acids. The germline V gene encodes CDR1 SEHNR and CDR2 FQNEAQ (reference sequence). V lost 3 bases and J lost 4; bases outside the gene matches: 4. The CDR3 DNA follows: TGTGCCAGCAGCTTGACTAGCGGAGAATACAATGAGCAGTTCTTC. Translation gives CASSLTSGEYNEQFF. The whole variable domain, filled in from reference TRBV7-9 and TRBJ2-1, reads DTGVSQNPRHKITKRGQNVTFRCDPISEHNRLYWYRQTLGQGPEFLTYFQNEAQLEKSRLLSDRFSAERPKGSFSTLEIQRTEQGDSAMYLCASSLTSGEYNEQFFGPGTRLTVL.

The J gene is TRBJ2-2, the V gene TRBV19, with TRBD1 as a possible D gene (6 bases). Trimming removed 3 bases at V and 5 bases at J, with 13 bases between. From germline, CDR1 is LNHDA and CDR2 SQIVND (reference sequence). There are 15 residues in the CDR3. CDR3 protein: CASSMSRGWTGELFF. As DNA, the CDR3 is TGTGCCAGTAGTATGAGCAGGGGATGGACCGGGGAGCTGTTTTTT.

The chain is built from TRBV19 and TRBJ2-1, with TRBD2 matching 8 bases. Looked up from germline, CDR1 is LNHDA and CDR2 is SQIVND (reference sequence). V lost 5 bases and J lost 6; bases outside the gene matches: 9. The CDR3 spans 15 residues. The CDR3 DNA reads TGTGCCAGTAGTCCCTCACGGGGACTAGTCAATGAGCAGTTCTTC. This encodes CASSPSRGLVNEQFF.

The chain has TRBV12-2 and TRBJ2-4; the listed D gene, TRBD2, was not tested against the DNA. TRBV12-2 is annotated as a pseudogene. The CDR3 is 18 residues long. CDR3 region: CASRPPRGLAQAKNIQYF. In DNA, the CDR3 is TGTGCAAGTCGCCCTCCAAGGGGCCTAGCGCAAGCCAAAAACATTCAGTACTTC.

The CDR3: CASSMKGYSNQPQHF. Here the CDR3 DNA reads TGTGCCAGTAGTATGAAGGGGTATAGCAATCAGCCCCAGCATTTT. This chain connects TRBV19 to TRBJ1-5; TRBD1 is a possible D gene (5 bases). Trimming cost V 3 bases and J 0 bases, with 9 bases left between them. CDR3 length: 15 amino acids. In germline, CDR1 is LNHDA, CDR2 SQIVND (reference sequence).

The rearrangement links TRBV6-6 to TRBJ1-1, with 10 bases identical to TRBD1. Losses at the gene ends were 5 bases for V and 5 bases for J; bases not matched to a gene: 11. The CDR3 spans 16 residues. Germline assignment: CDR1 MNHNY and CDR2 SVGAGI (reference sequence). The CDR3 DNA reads TGTGCCAGCAGTCGACAGGGGGCATATTTTTTGACTGAAGCTTTCTTT. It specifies CASSRQGAYFLTEAFF.

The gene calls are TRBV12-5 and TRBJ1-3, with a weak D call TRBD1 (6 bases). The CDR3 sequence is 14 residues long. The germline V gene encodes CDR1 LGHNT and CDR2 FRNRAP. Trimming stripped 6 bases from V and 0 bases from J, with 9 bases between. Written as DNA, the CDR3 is TGTGCTAGTGGCACAGGGCTCTCTGGAAACACCATATATTTT. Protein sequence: CASGTGLSGNTIYF.

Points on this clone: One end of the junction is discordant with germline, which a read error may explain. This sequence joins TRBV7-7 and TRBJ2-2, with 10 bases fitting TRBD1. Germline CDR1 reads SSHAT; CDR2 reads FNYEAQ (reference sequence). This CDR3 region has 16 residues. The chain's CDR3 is CASSSGRDRGTGELFF. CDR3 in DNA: TGTGCTAGCAGCTCAGGCCGGGACAGGGGCACCGGGGAGCTGTTTTTT. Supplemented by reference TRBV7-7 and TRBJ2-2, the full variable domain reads GAGVSQSPRYKVTKRGQDVTLRCDPISSHATLYWYQQALGQGPEFLTYFNYEAQPDKSGLPSDRFSAERPEGSISTLTIQRTEQRDSAMYRCASSSGRDRGTGELFFGEGSRLTVL.

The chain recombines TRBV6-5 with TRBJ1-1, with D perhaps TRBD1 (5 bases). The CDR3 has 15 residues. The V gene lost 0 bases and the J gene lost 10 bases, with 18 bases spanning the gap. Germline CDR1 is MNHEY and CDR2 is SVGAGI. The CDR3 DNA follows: TGTGCCAGCAGTTACTCGTCAAGGGGTGGGTTCGGAGCTTTCTTT. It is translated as CASSYSSRGGFGAFF.

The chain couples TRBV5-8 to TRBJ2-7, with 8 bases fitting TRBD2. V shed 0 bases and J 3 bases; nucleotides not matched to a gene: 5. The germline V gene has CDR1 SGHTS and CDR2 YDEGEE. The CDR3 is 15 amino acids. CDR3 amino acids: CASSLAGTSNYEQYF. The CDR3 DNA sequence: TGTGCCAGCAGCTTGGCAGGGACTAGTAACTACGAGCAGTACTTC.

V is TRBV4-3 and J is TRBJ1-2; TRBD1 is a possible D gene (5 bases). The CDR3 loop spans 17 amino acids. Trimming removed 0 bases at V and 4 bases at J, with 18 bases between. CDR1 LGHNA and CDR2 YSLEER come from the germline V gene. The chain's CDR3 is CASSQDIGQRGGYGYTF. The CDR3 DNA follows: TGCGCCAGCAGCCAAGATATTGGCCAAAGGGGTGGCTATGGCTACACCTTC.

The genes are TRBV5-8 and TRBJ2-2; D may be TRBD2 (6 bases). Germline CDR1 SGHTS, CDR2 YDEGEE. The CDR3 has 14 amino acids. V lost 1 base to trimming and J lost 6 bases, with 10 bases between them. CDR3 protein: CASSLRRGAGELFF. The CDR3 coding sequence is TGTGCCAGCAGCTTGAGGAGGGGTGCCGGGGAGCTGTTTTTT.

The CDR3 region has the DNA TGTGCCAGCCCCGGACAGTTGGTCGCCAGCTCCTACAATGAGCAGTTCTTC. Its translation: CASPGQLVASSYNEQFF. The V gene is TRBV7-9, the J gene TRBJ2-1, with D perhaps TRBD1 (6 bases). The CDR3 length is 17 residues. Germline CDR1 reads SEHNR; CDR2 reads FQNEAQ (reference sequence). V lost 8 bases and J 0 bases, leaving 20 bases between the germline ends. The full variable domain, in which reference TRBV7-9 and TRBJ2-1 provide the parts outside the CDR3, is DTGVSQNPRHKITKRGQNVTFRCDPISEHNRLYWYRQTLGQGPEFLTYFQNEAQLEKSRLLSDRFSAERPKGSFSTLEIQRTEQGDSAMYLCASPGQLVASSYNEQFFGPGTRLTVL.

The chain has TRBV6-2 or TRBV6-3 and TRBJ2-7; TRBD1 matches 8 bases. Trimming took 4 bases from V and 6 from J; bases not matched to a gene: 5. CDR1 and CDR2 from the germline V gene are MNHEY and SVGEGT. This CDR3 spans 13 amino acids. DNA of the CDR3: TGTGCCAGCAGTTCCCTGGGACAGGCCGAGCAGTACTTC. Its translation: CASSSLGQAEQYF.